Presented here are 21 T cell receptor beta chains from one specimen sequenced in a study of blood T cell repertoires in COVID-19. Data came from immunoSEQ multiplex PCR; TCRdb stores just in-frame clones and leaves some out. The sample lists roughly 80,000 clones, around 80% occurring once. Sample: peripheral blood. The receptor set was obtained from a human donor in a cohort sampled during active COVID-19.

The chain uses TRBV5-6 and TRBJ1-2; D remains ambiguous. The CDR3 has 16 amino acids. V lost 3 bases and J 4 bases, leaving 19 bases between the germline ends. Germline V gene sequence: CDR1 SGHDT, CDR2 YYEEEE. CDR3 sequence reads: CASSSALREELYGYTF. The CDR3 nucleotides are TGTGCCAGCAGCTCGGCTCTCCGGGAAGAGCTCTATGGCTACACCTTC.

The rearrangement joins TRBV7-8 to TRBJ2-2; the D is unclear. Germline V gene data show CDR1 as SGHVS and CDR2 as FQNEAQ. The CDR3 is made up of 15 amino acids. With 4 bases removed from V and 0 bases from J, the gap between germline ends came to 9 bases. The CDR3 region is CASSSERSNTGELFF. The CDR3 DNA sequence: TGTGCCAGCAGCTCCGAGCGTTCGAACACCGGGGAGCTGTTTTTT.

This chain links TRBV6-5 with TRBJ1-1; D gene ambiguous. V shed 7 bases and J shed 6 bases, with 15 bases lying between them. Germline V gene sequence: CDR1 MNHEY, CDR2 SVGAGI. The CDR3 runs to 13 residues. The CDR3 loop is CASTPAVGPEAFF. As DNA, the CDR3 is TGTGCCAGCACCCCCGCAGTTGGCCCTGAAGCTTTCTTT.

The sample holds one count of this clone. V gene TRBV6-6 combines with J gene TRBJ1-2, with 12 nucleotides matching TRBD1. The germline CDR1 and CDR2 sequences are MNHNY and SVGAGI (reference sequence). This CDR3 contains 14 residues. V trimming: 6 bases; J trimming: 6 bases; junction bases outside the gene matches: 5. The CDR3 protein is CASRTRDRGHGYTF. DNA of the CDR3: TGTGCCAGCAGGACCAGGGACAGGGGGCATGGCTACACCTTC.

The CDR3, as DNA: TGTGCCAGCTCTCAGGGACAAGAGACCCAGTACTTC. Amino acid sequence: CASSQGQETQYF. The chain joins TRBV2 to TRBJ2-5, with D perhaps matching TRBD1 (5 bases). Trimming took off 8 bases at V and 2 bases at J, with 9 bases between the two ends. The CDR3 sequence is 12 residues long. The germline gives CDR1 SNHLY, CDR2 FYNNEI.

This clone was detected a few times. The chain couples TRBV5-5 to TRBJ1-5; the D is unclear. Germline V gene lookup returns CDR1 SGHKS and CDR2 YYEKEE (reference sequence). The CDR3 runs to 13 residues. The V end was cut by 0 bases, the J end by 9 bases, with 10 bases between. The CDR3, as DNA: TGTGCCAGCAGCTTGGACAGCCCAACGCCCCAGCATTTT. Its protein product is CASSLDSPTPQHF.

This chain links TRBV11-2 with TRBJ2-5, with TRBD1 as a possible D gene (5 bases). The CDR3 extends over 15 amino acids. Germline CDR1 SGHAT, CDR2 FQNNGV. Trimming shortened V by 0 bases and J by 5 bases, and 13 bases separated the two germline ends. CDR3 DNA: TGTGCCAGCAGCTTAGAGGGCCAGGGTGGGGAGACCCAGTACTTC. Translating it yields CASSLEGQGGETQYF.

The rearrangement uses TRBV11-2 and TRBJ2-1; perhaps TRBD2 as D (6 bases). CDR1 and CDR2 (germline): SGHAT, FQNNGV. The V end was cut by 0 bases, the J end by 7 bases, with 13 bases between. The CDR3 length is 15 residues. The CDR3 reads CASSLDGGVGNEQFF. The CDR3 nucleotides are TGTGCCAGCAGCTTAGATGGCGGGGTGGGGAATGAGCAGTTCTTC.

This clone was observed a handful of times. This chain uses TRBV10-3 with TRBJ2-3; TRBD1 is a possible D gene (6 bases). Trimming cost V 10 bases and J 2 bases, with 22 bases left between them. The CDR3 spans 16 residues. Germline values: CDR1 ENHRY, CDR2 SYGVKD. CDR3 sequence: CATAPQGPPYTDTQYF. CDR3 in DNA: TGTGCCACCGCCCCGCAGGGGCCTCCTTACACAGATACGCAGTATTTT.

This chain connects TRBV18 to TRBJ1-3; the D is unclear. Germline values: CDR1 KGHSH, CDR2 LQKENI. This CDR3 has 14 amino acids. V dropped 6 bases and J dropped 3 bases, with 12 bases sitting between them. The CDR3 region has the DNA TGTGCCAGCTCCCCCGCAGGCTATGGAAACACCATATATTTT. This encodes CASSPAGYGNTIYF.

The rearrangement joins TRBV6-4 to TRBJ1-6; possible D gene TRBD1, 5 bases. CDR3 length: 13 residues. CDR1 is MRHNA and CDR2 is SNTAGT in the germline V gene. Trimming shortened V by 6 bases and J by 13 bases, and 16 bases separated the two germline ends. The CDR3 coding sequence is TGTGCCAGCAGCCTCGGTCAGGGTAGGCCCCTCCACTTT. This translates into CASSLGQGRPLHF.

The CDR3 loop is CASSRDSSYEQYF. CDR3 sequence (DNA): TGCGCCAGCAGTCGGGACAGCTCCTACGAGCAGTACTTC. The V call is TRBV10-1, the J call TRBJ2-7, with 7 bases matching TRBD1. The CDR3 loop spans 13 amino acids. CDR1 and CDR2 (germline): WNHNN, SYGVQD (reference sequence). V lost 5 bases to trimming and J lost 0 bases; unmatched junction nucleotides: 1.

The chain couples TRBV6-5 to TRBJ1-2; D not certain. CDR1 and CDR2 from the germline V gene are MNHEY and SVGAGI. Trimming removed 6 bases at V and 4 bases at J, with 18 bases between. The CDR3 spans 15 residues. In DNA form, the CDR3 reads TGTGCCAGCAGCCCCGATGAGACTCGGGGCTATGGCTACACCTTC. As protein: CASSPDETRGYGYTF.

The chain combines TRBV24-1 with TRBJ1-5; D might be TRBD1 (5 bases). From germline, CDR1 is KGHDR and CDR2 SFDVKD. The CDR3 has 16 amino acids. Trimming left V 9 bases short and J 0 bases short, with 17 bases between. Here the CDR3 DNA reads TGTGCCACCGCCCCCCGGGAGGGGTATAGCAATCAGCCCCAGCATTTT. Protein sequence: CATAPREGYSNQPQHF.

The CDR3 protein is CASSSRAGVNTGELFF. The CDR3 nucleotides are TGTGCCAGCAGCTCCCGAGCGGGGGTTAACACCGGGGAGCTGTTTTTT. The chain joins TRBV11-3 to TRBJ2-2, with 8 bases fitting TRBD2. Trimming removed 4 bases from V and 2 bases from J; junction bases left unmatched: 6. CDR3 length equals 16 residues. CDR1 and CDR2 from the germline V gene are SGHNT and YENEEA.

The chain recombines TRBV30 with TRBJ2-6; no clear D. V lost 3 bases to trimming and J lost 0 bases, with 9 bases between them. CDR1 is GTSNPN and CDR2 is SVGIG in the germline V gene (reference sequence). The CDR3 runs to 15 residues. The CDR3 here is CAWRPGNSGANVLTF. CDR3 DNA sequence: TGTGCCTGGAGACCAGGAAACTCTGGGGCCAACGTCCTGACTTTC.

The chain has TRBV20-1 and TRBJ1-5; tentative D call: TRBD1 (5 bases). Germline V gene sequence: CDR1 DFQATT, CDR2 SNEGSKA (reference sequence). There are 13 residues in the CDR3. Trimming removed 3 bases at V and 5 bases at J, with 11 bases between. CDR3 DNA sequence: TGCAGTGCTAGTGGCGGGACGCATCAGCCCCAGCATTTT. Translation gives CSASGGTHQPQHF.

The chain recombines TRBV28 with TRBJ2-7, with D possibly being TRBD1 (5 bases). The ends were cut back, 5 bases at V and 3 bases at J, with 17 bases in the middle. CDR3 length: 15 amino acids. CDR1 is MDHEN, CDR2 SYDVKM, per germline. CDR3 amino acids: CASSRTWYFNYEQYF. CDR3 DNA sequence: TGTGCCAGCAGTCGGACATGGTATTTCAACTACGAGCAGTACTTC.

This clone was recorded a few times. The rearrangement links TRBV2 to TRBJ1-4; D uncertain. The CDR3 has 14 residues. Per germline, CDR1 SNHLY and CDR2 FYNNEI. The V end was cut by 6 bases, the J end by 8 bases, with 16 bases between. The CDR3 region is CASSRISGREKLFF. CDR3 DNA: TGTGCCAGCAGCAGGATTTCGGGGAGAGAAAAACTGTTTTTT. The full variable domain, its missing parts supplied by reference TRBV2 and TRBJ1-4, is EPEVTQTPSHQVTQMGQEVILRCVPISNHLYFYWYRQILGQKVEFLVSFYNNEISEKSEIFDDQFSVERPDGSNFTLKIRSTKLEDSAMYFCASSRISGREKLFFGSGTQLSVL.

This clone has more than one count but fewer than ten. CDR3 residues: CASSISRVGNGYTF. CDR3 in DNA: TGTGCCAGTAGTATATCGAGGGTAGGGAATGGCTACACCTTC. The rearrangement uses TRBV19 and TRBJ1-2; D ambiguous. Germline CDR1 is LNHDA and CDR2 is SQIVND (reference sequence). This CDR3 has 14 amino acids. V was cut by 2 bases and J by 6 bases, with 13 bases left in between. The full variable domain, completed using reference TRBV19 and TRBJ1-2, is DGGITQSPKYLFRKEGQNVTLSCEQNLNHDAMYWYRQDPGQGLRLIYYSQIVNDFQKGDIAEGYSVSREKKESFPLTVTSAQKNPTAFYLCASSISRVGNGYTFGSGTRLTVV.

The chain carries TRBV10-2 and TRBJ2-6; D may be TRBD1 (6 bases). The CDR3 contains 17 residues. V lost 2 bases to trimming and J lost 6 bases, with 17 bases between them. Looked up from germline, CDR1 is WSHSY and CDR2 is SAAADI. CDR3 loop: CASSERQGKREANVLTF. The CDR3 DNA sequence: TGCGCCAGCAGTGAGAGGCAGGGGAAGAGAGAGGCCAACGTCCTGACTTTC.